This T cell receptor beta chain was recovered during a study of blood T cell repertoires in COVID-19. Background on the study: Some COVID-19 samples were acute and others convalescent; all came from the United States, Italy and Spain. The analysed material was cDNA or gDNA that came from T cells, B-cell-depleted T cells, or PBMCs.

Data came from immunoSEQ multiplex PCR; TCRdb stores just in-frame clones and leaves some out. The sample has 250,000 to 300,000 clones, roughly 86% seen once; the top ten hold 11%. In Seattle, patients joined the study during active infection and were tracked longitudinally. Sequenced material: peripheral blood. The source of this sequence is a woman aged 25 to 39 with COVID-19, enrolled during active disease.

Written as DNA, the CDR3 is TGTGCGTCGGGGGGCGCAAGGGCTGGCTACACCTTC. It specifies CASGGARAGYTF. V and J are TRBV28 and TRBJ1-2, with a possible D match to TRBD1 (6 bases). The CDR3 runs to 12 residues. Germline V CDR1 and CDR2: MDHEN, SYDVKM.